Listed here are 26 T cell receptor beta chains from one sample, sequenced in a study of monozygotic twins with inflammatory bowel disease. TCRdb re-analyzed the 5' RACE reads; it lists each CDR3 protein once, without DNA. Reported are a few hundred thousand distinct CDR3 sequences; the ten largest clones contain around 1.5%. The sequenced sample consisted of blood. All receptors come from a human donor with ulcerative colitis or Crohn's disease, or a healthy co-twin of an affected twin (not recorded which).

The chain has TRBV15 and TRBJ1-4; TCRdb lists TRBD1, though no DNA is available to test this call. CDR1 LNHNV and CDR2 YYDKDF come from the germline V gene (reference sequence). The CDR3 length is 14 residues. The CDR3 sequence: CATSRDPGTEKLFF.

The V and J genes are TRBV20-1 and TRBJ1-4; the TCRdb D gene call, TRBD1, has no DNA to confirm it. The CDR3 has 15 residues. Germline assignment: CDR1 DFQATT and CDR2 SNEGSKA (reference sequence). CDR3 sequence reads: CSATSEGGLGEKLFF.

This chain uses TRBV5-1 with TRBJ1-2; TCRdb's D call, TRBD1, is unchecked because there is no DNA. Looked up from germline, CDR1 is SGHRS and CDR2 is YFSETQ. The CDR3 loop spans 14 amino acids. The CDR3: CASSPNTGGYGYTF.

V usage is TRBV5-1 and J usage is TRBJ1-4; TCRdb reports TRBD1, a call that lacks DNA to check it against. The CDR3 has 15 amino acids. Germline V gene lookup returns CDR1 SGHRS and CDR2 YFSETQ. CDR3 amino acids: CASSPTGTGAEKLFF. Filled out from reference TRBV5-1 and TRBJ1-4, the complete variable domain reads KAGVTQTPRYLIKTRGQQVTLSCSPISGHRSVSWYQQTPGQGLQFLFEYFSETQRNKGNFPGRFSGRQFSNSRSEMNVSTLELGDSALYLCASSPTGTGAEKLFFGSGTQLSVL.

The rearrangement uses TRBV7-8 and TRBJ2-1. Germline V gene sequence: CDR1 SGHVS, CDR2 FQNEAQ. This CDR3 has 15 residues. The CDR3 spells CASSLDRGTYNEQFF.

The gene calls are TRBV9 and TRBJ1-5; TCRdb's D call of TRBD1 is untestable without DNA. This CDR3 has 16 residues. Germline CDR1 is SGDLS and CDR2 is YYNGEE. CDR3 sequence: CASSPQAGTVNQPQHF.

The rearrangement uses TRBV10-3 and TRBJ2-3; TCRdb reports TRBD2, a call that lacks DNA to check it against. Germline-derived CDR1 and CDR2 are ENHRY and SYGVKD. The CDR3 is made up of 17 amino acids. CDR3 sequence: CAISGSTSGASTDTQYF.

The genes are TRBV29-1 and TRBJ1-2; TCRdb indicates TRBD1, and absent DNA this call remains unverified. This CDR3 comprises 13 residues. From germline, CDR1 is SQVTM and CDR2 ANQGSEA. The CDR3 sequence is CSVTGGANYGYTF.

The chain carries TRBV7-2 and TRBJ2-1. Germline-derived CDR1 and CDR2 are SGHTA and FQGNSA. CDR3 size: 16 residues. CDR3 residues: CASSLFGFSSYNEQFF.

The chain uses TRBV5-1 and TRBJ2-2; TCRdb picks TRBD2, but there is no DNA to check that call. Per the germline V gene, CDR1 is SGHRS and CDR2 is YFSETQ. This CDR3 has 14 amino acids. CDR3 sequence reads: CASSGDGQTGELFF.

The J gene is TRBJ1-1, the V gene TRBV18. This CDR3 is built from 12 residues. CDR1 and CDR2 (germline): KGHSH, LQKENI. The CDR3 protein is CASSPSNTEAFF.

The chain combines TRBV12-3 or TRBV12-4 with TRBJ2-2. The CDR3 is 12 residues long. The CDR3 loop reads CASSFAAGELFF.

The chain joins TRBV7-2 to TRBJ2-1; TCRdb's D call, TRBD2, is unchecked because there is no DNA. This CDR3 has 13 amino acids. Germline-derived CDR1 and CDR2 are SGHTA and FQGNSA. This chain's CDR3 is CASSLSLPSEQFF.

The genes are TRBV12-3 or TRBV12-4 and TRBJ1-6; TCRdb calls TRBD1, which cannot be checked without DNA. The CDR3 length is 15 residues. The CDR3 reads CASSFVSGLGSPLHF.

The V call is TRBV20-1, the J call TRBJ2-4; the D call of TRBD1 rests on TCRdb alone, since no DNA is present to check it. CDR1 and CDR2 (germline): DFQATT, SNEGSKA (reference sequence). There are 13 residues in the CDR3. CDR3 in amino acids: CSASREGENIQYF.

The genes are TRBV3-1 and TRBJ1-1. This CDR3 comprises 13 residues. Germline values: CDR1 LGHDT, CDR2 YNNKEL (reference sequence). The chain's CDR3 is CASSPKLDGQAFF.

V and J are TRBV7-3 and TRBJ2-2; absent DNA, TCRdb's TRBD2 call cannot be checked. Germline V lookup: CDR1 SGHTA, CDR2 FQGTGA. There are 14 residues in the CDR3. CDR3 sequence reads: CASSLGPRAGELFF.

The rearrangement joins TRBV6-5 to TRBJ1-2. Germline V CDR1 and CDR2: MNHEY, SVGAGI. The CDR3 contains 13 residues. CDR3 residues: CASSYRFNYGYTF.

V usage is TRBV3-1 and J usage is TRBJ2-6. The CDR3 extends over 17 amino acids. The germline gives CDR1 LGHDT, CDR2 YNNKEL (reference sequence). The CDR3 here is CASSPRGVSTGANVLTF.

The chain is built from TRBV18 and TRBJ1-1; the TCRdb D gene call, TRBD1, has no DNA to confirm it. The length of the CDR3 is 17 residues. The germline gives CDR1 KGHSH, CDR2 LQKENI. CDR3 sequence: CASSPLGDPSSVAEAFF.

The chain links TRBV7-9 to TRBJ2-5; the D gene TCRdb calls, TRBD1, cannot be checked with no DNA. The length of the CDR3 is 15 residues. Germline V CDR1 and CDR2: SEHNR, FQNEAQ (reference sequence). The CDR3 reads CASSNQQGAGETQYF. The variable domain in full, completed from reference TRBV7-9 and TRBJ2-5, reads DTGVSQNPRHKITKRGQNVTFRCDPISEHNRLYWYRQTLGQGPEFLTYFQNEAQLEKSRLLSDRFSAERPKGSFSTLEIQRTEQGDSAMYLCASSNQQGAGETQYFGPGTRLLVL.

The chain recombines TRBV5-1 with TRBJ2-3; TCRdb designates TRBD1, a call that cannot be tested without DNA. CDR3 length equals 15 residues. Germline loops: CDR1 SGHRS, CDR2 YFSETQ. This CDR3 reads CASSGNDRRTDTQYF.

The genes are TRBV7-9 and TRBJ1-4; TCRdb names TRBD1, which stays unverified in the absence of DNA. Germline V gene lookup returns CDR1 SEHNR and CDR2 FQNEAQ (reference sequence). This CDR3 comprises 15 residues. Here the CDR3 reads CASSLVPGANEKLFF.

V usage is TRBV10-3 and J usage is TRBJ2-7; TCRdb proposes TRBD1, but this gene call is untestable without DNA. The CDR3 totals 15 residues. Germline V gives CDR1 ENHRY, CDR2 SYGVKD. CDR3 in amino acids: CAISTRLGQVYEQYF.

The chain joins TRBV12-3 or TRBV12-4 to TRBJ2-1; TCRdb's D gene call, TRBD1, goes unchecked for lack of DNA. The CDR3 covers 16 residues. CDR3 region: CASAESGLGGYNEQFF.

The rearrangement uses TRBV20-1 and TRBJ1-5. The CDR3 loop spans 18 amino acids. Germline CDR1 reads DFQATT; CDR2 reads SNEGSKA (reference sequence). The CDR3 protein is CSARDWSSQNRAHQPQHF.